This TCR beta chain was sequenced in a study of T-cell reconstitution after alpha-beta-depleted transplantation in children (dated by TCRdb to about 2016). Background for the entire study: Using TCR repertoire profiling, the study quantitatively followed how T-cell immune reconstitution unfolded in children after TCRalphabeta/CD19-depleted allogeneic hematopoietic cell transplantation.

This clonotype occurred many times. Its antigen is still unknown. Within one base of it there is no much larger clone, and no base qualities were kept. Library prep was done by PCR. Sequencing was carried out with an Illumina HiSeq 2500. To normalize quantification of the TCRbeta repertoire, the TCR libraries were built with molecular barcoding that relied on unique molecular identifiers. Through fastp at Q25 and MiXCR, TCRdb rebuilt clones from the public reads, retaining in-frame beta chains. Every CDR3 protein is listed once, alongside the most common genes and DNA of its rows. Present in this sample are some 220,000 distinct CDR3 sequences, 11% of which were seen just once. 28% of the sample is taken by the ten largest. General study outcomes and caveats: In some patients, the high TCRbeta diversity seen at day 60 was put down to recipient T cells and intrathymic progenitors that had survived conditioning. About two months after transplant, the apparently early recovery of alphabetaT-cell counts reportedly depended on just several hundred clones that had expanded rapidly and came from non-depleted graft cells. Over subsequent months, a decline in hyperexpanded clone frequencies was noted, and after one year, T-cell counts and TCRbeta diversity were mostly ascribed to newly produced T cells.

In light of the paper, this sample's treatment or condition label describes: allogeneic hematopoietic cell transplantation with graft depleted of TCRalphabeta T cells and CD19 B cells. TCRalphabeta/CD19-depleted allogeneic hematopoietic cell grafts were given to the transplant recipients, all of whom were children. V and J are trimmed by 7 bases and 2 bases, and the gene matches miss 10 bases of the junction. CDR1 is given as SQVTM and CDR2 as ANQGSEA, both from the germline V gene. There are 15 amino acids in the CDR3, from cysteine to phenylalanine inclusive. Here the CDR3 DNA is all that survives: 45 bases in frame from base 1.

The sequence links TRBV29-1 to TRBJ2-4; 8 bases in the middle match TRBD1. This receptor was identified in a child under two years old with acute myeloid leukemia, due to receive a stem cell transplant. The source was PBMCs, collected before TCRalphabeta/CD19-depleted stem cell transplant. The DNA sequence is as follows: TGCAGCGCTATGACGCACAGGGGGACCAAAAACATTCAGTACTTC. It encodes CSAMTHRGTKNIQYF.